This TCR beta chain was identified during a study of blood T cell repertoires in COVID-19. Study information: Sites in the United States, Italy and Spain provided acute and convalescent COVID-19 samples. The cDNA or gDNA used as material had been derived from T cells, B-cell-depleted T cells, or PBMCs.

From germline, CDR1 is MNHNY and CDR2 SVGAGI (reference sequence). V was trimmed by 5 bases and J by 7 bases, leaving 21 bases between them. The CDR3 is made up of 15 amino acids. Per the original methods: Reference gene primer amplification gave nucleated cell count estimates. Measured with immunoSEQ multiplex PCR; TCRdb has only the in-frame clones, and not every one. For V, J and clone size, that table is used; D and trimming come from the DNA. Among over 25,000 clones listed, 85% were seen once. Sequences were obtained from peripheral blood. The TCR sequence derives from a human donor in a cohort sampled during active COVID-19. The chain has TRBV6-6 and TRBJ2-7; D may be TRBD2 (7 bases). CDR3 protein: CASSGRGASLGEQYF. The CDR3 DNA reads TGTGCCAGCAGTGGCCGGGGGGCCTCGCTTGGGGAGCAGTACTTC.